A single sample gave rise to the 18 T cell receptor beta chains below, sequenced in a study of multiple sclerosis patients with progressive multifocal leukoencephalopathy. Documented time point: before natalizumab initiation. The table came from immunoSEQ multiplex PCR; TCRdb's copy has only in-frame clones and leaves some out. The repertoire includes fewer than 40,000 clones, roughly 92% of them detected once, and less than 2.5% sits in the top ten. The specimen was PBMCs. The receptors were sampled from a man aged 25-40 years with multiple sclerosis.

The chain couples TRBV30 to TRBJ1-4; 8 bases are a match to TRBD1. The CDR3 is made up of 14 amino acids. CDR1 and CDR2 (germline): GTSNPN, SVGIG (reference sequence). The junction had 5 bases not matched to a gene; V was cut back by 5 bases and J by 3 bases. The CDR3 DNA follows: TGTGCCTGGCTACGACAGGGGTCTAATGAAAAACTGTTTTTT. This translates into CAWLRQGSNEKLFF.

The V call is TRBV30, the J call TRBJ1-2, with D perhaps TRBD1 (5 bases). The CDR3 has 13 amino acids. The V end lost 2 bases, the J end lost 5 bases, and 12 bases lay between the germline ends. In germline, CDR1 is GTSNPN, CDR2 SVGIG (reference sequence). CDR3 amino acids: CAWSYRGGYGYTF. The DNA of the CDR3 is TGTGCCTGGAGTTATAGGGGCGGATATGGCTACACCTTC.

The J gene is TRBJ1-1, the V gene TRBV7-9; 9 bases align to TRBD1. Trimming at V came to 5 bases and at J to 2 bases, leaving 9 bases not matched to a gene. Germline V gene lookup returns CDR1 SEHNR and CDR2 FQNEAQ (reference sequence). The CDR3 length is 16 residues. CDR3 protein: CASSPPGTGLNTEAFF. The CDR3 region has the DNA TGTGCCAGCAGCCCGCCCGGGACAGGGTTAAACACTGAAGCTTTCTTT.

The chain carries TRBV29-1 and TRBJ1-4; D gene ambiguous. The ends were cut back, 5 bases at V and 5 bases at J, with 15 bases in the middle. Per the germline V gene, CDR1 is SQVTM and CDR2 is ANQGSEA. The CDR3 consists of 14 residues. In nucleotides, the CDR3 is TGCAGCGTTATACAGTCTCTCGAAAATGAAAAACTGTTTTTT. It specifies CSVIQSLENEKLFF.

Only one count was recorded for this clone. The gene calls are TRBV5-1 and TRBJ2-2; 9 positions agree with TRBD2. This CDR3 has 16 residues. The germline V gene has CDR1 SGHRS and CDR2 YFSETQ. After removal of 0 bases from V and 6 bases from J, the junction contained 6 bases not matched to a gene. The CDR3 DNA is TGCGCCAGCAGCTTGGTTAGCGGGAGTACCGCCGGGGAGCTGTTTTTT. Amino acid sequence: CASSLVSGSTAGELFF.

The chain uses TRBV15 and TRBJ1-4; 8 nucleotides align to TRBD1. CDR1 is LNHNV, CDR2 YYDKDF, per germline (reference sequence). V was clipped by 6 bases and J by 7 bases; unmatched bases: 10. The CDR3 is made up of 15 amino acids. In DNA form, the CDR3 reads TGTGCCACCAGAGCTAGGACAGGGACAGGTGAAAAACTGTTTTTT. Its translation is CATRARTGTGEKLFF.

This clone has a single count. The CDR3, as DNA: TGTGCCAGCAGCGGCACAGAGAATAGCAATCAGCCCCAGCATTTT. It yields the protein CASSGTENSNQPQHF. The chain employs TRBV7-9 and TRBJ1-5; no definite D call. V lost 5 bases and J lost 0, with 11 bases in between. This CDR3 has 15 residues. Germline CDR1 is SEHNR and CDR2 is FQNEAQ (reference sequence).

The chain uses TRBV18 and TRBJ2-7; the D is unclear. The V end lost 6 bases, the J end lost 3 bases, and 9 bases lay between the germline ends. CDR1 KGHSH and CDR2 LQKENI come from the germline V gene. CDR3 length equals 12 residues. CDR3 protein: CASSRRSYEQYF. CDR3 bases: TGTGCCAGCTCCCGGCGCAGCTACGAGCAGTACTTC.

The J gene is TRBJ2-1, the V gene TRBV10-2, with 11 bases matching TRBD2. Trimming removed 2 bases from V and 5 bases from J; junction bases left unmatched: 11. The CDR3 runs to 18 residues. Germline CDR1 WSHSY, CDR2 SAAADI. CDR3 amino acids: CASSEGLAGGPADNEQFF. The CDR3 DNA sequence: TGCGCCAGCAGTGAGGGTTTAGCGGGAGGGCCTGCCGACAATGAGCAGTTCTTC.

The V and J genes are TRBV7-2 and TRBJ2-3; D is unclear. The V end was cut by 1 base, the J end by 2 bases, with 7 bases between. CDR1 is SGHTA, CDR2 FQGNSA, per germline. CDR3 length: 14 residues. The CDR3 here is CASSLDVITDTQYF. For the CDR3, the DNA is TGTGCCAGCAGCTTAGACGTAATCACAGATACGCAGTATTTT.

V and J are TRBV5-1 and TRBJ1-1, with unresolved D. The CDR3 loop spans 12 amino acids. V was clipped by 0 bases and J by 6 bases, with 6 bases between them. Germline V gene lookup returns CDR1 SGHRS and CDR2 YFSETQ. CDR3 DNA sequence: TGCGCCAGCAGCTTGGATGCATCTGAAGCTTTCTTT. Its protein product is CASSLDASEAFF.

The rearrangement joins TRBV6-4 to TRBJ2-7, with 12 bases aligning to TRBD1. CDR1 and CDR2 (germline): MRHNA, SNTAGT. The CDR3 is made up of 13 amino acids. The trim removed 6 bases at V and 7 bases at J, leaving 4 bases unmatched. DNA for the CDR3: TGTGCCAGCAGCCGGGACAGGGGGCGTGAGCAGTACTTC. Residues: CASSRDRGREQYF.

The DNA of the CDR3 is TGTGCCAGCATTATTCCGTTGGTAATGAACACTGAAGCTTTCTTT. Residues: CASIIPLVMNTEAFF. The V call is TRBV7-2, the J call TRBJ1-1; D is uncertain. Trimming removed 7 bases at V and 0 bases at J, with 15 bases between. Germline CDR1 and CDR2: SGHTA and FQGNSA. This CDR3 spans 15 amino acids.

The chain carries TRBV4-3 and TRBJ2-1, with D possibly matching TRBD2 (6 bases). This CDR3 is 15 amino acids long. Trimming stripped 1 base from V and 5 bases from J, with 12 bases between. Germline V gives CDR1 LGHNA, CDR2 YSLEER. For the CDR3, the DNA is TGCGCCAGCAGCCAAGCTAGCGTAACTAACAATGAGCAGTTCTTC. This codes for CASSQASVTNNEQFF.

Turning to this clone: A read error may produce the germline difference seen at one junction end. This chain connects TRBV6-5 to TRBJ2-1, with 7 bases matching TRBD2. In germline, CDR1 is MNHEY, CDR2 SVGAGI. The CDR3 contains 13 residues. CDR3: CASSIAGPRSLLF. The CDR3 nucleotides read TGTGCCAGCAGTATAGCGGGCCCAAGGAGCCTTCTCTTC.

V gene TRBV6-6 combines with J gene TRBJ1-6; 8 nucleotides line up with TRBD1. Trimming removed 2 bases from V and 7 bases from J; junction bases left unmatched: 4. The CDR3 extends over 15 amino acids. Looked up from germline, CDR1 is MNHNY and CDR2 is SVGAGI (reference sequence). The CDR3 here is CASSYRDRINSPLHF. CDR3 bases: TGTGCCAGCAGTTACAGGGACAGGATAAATTCACCCCTCCACTTT.

The rearrangement uses TRBV10-3 and TRBJ2-5; D may be TRBD2 (6 bases). Germline-derived CDR1 and CDR2 are ENHRY and SYGVKD. This CDR3 region has 14 residues. The germline V and J ends were trimmed by 4 bases and 5 bases, with 14 bases remaining between them. CDR3 sequence: CAISGQTSTETQYF. CDR3 DNA sequence: TGTGCCATCAGTGGCCAGACTAGTACGGAGACCCAGTACTTC.

V is TRBV2 and J is TRBJ1-2; D remains unclear. The ends were cut back, 10 bases at V and 6 bases at J, with 12 bases in the middle. The germline gives CDR1 SNHLY, CDR2 FYNNEI. The CDR3 extends over 11 amino acids. DNA of the CDR3: TGTGCCACCCCTAACTGGGATGGCTACACCTTC. Translation gives CATPNWDGYTF.